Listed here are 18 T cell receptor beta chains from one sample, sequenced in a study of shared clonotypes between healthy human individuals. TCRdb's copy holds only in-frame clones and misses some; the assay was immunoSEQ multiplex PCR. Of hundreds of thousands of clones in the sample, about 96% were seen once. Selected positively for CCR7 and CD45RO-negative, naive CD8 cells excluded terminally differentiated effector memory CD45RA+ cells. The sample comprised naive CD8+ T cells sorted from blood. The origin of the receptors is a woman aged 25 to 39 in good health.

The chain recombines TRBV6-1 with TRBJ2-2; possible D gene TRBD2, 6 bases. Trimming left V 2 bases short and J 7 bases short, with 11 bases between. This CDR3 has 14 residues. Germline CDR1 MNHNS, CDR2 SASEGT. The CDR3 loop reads CASSESRGSGELFF. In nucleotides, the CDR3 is TGTGCCAGCAGTGAATCACGGGGGAGCGGGGAGCTGTTTTTT.

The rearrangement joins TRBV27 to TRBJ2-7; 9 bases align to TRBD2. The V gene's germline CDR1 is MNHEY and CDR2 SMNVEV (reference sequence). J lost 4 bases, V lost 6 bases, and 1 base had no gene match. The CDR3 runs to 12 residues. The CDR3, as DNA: TGTGCCAGCAGGGGACTAGCTTACGAGCAGTACTTC. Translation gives CASRGLAYEQYF.

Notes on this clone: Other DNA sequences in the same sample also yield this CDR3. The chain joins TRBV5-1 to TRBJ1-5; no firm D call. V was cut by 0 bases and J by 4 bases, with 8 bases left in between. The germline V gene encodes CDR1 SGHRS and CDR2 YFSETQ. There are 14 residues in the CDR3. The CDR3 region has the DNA TGCGCCAGCAGCTTGGAAGGAGGGAATCAGCCCCAGCATTTT. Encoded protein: CASSLEGGNQPQHF.

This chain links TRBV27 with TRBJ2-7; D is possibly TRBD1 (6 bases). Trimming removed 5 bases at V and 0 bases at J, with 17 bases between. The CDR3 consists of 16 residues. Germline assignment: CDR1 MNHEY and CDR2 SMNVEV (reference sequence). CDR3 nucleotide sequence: TGTGCCAGCAGTCGCGGCAGGGGCATAAGCTCCTACGAGCAGTACTTC. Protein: CASSRGRGISSYEQYF.

CDR3 in amino acids: CASSSRQGDNEQFF. In DNA form, the CDR3 reads TGTGCCAGCAGTTCGCGTCAGGGGGACAATGAGCAGTTCTTC. This rearrangement joins TRBV27 to TRBJ2-1; 7 nucleotides line up with TRBD1. Germline lookup yields CDR1 MNHEY and CDR2 SMNVEV (reference sequence). The CDR3 runs to 14 residues. V trimming: 4 bases; J trimming: 5 bases; junction bases outside the gene matches: 5.

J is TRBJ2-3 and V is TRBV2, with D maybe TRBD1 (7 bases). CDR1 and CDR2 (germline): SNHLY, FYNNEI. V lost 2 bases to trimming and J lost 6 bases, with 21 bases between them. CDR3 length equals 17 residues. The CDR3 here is CASSETRDSDSGDTQYF. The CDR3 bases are TGTGCCAGCAGTGAAACCCGGGACAGTGACAGCGGGGATACGCAGTATTTT.

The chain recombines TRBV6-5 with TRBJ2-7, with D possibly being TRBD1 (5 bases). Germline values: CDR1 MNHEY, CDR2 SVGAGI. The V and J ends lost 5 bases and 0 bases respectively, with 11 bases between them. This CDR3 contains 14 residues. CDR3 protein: CASSAVQASYEQYF. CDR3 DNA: TGTGCCAGCAGTGCAGTACAGGCCTCCTACGAGCAGTACTTC.

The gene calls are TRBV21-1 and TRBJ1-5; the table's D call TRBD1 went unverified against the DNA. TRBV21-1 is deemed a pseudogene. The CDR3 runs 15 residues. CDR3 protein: CASSPGQVYNQPQHF. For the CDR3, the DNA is TGTGCCAGCAGCCCAGGGCAGGTTTACAATCAGCCCCAGCATTTT.

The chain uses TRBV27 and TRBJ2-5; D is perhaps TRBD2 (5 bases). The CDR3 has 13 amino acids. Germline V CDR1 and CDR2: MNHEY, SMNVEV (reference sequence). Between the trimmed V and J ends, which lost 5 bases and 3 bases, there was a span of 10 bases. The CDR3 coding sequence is TGTGCCAGCAGTCGGGGTAGCGAAGAGACCCAGTACTTC. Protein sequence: CASSRGSEETQYF.

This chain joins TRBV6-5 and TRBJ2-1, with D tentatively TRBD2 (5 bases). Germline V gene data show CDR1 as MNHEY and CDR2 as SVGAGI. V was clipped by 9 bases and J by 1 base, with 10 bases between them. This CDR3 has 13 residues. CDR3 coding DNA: TGTGCCAGTATGAGGGTTTCCTACAATGAGCAGTTCTTC. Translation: CASMRVSYNEQFF.

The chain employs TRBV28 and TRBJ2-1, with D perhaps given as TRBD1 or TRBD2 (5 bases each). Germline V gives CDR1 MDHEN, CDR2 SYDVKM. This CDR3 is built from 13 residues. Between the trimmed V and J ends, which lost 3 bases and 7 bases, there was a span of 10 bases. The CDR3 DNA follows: TGTGCCAGCAGTTTGGGACCCTTGAATGAGCAGTTCTTC. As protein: CASSLGPLNEQFF.

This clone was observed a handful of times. The CDR3 nucleotides are TGCAGTGCTAGAGATCCCGGTGAAGCTTTCTTT. Translated, it gives CSARDPGEAFF. The chain links TRBV20-1 to TRBJ1-1; D unclear. Trimming took off 0 bases at V and 7 bases at J, with 6 bases between the two ends. This CDR3 has 11 amino acids. CDR1 and CDR2 (germline): DFQATT, SNEGSKA (reference sequence).

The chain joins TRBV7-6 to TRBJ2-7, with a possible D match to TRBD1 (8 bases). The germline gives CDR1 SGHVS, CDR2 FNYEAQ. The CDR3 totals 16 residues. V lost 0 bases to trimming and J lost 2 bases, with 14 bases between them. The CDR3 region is CASSLAGGDRPYEQYF. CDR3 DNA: TGTGCCAGCAGCTTAGCGGGGGGGGACAGGCCCTACGAGCAGTACTTC. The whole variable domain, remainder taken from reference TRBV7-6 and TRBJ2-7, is GAGVSQSPRYKVTKRGQDVALRCDPISGHVSLYWYRQALGQGPEFLTYFNYEAQQDKSGLPNDRFSAERPEGSISTLTIQRTEQRDSAMYRCASSLAGGDRPYEQYFGPGTRLTVT.

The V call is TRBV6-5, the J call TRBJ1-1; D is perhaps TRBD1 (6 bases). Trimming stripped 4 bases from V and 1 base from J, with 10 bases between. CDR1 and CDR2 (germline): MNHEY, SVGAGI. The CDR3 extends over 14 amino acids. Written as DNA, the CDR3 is TGTGCCAGCAGTTCTAGGACAGCGAACACTGAAGCTTTCTTT. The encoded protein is CASSSRTANTEAFF.

Here the CDR3 reads CASSGGIGTEAFF. The CDR3 coding sequence is TGTGCCAGCAGTGGGGGTATAGGCACTGAAGCTTTCTTT. The chain recombines TRBV6-4 with TRBJ1-1; D unclear. With 4 bases removed from V and 4 bases from J, the gap between germline ends came to 10 bases. Looked up from germline, CDR1 is MRHNA and CDR2 is SNTAGT. The CDR3 is 13 amino acids.

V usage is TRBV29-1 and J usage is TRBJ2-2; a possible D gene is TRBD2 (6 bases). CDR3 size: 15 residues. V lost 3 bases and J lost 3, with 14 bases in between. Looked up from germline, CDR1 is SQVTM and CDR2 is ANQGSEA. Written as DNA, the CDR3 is TGCAGCGTTGAGAGTACGGGGGAAGACACCGGGGAGCTGTTTTTT. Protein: CSVESTGEDTGELFF.

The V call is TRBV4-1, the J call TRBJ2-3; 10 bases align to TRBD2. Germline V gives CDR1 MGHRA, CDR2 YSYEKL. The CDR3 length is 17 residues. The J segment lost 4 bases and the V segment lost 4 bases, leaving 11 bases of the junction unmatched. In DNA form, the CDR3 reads TGCGCCAGCAGCCCTCAACCGGGACTAGCGAACCCAGATACGCAGTATTTT. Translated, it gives CASSPQPGLANPDTQYF.

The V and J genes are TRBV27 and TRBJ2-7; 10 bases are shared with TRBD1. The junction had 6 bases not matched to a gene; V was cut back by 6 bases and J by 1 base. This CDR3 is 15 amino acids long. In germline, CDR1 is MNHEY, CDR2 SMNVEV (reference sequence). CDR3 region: CASRETGGESYEQYF. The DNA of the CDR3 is TGTGCCAGCAGGGAGACAGGGGGCGAGTCCTACGAGCAGTACTTC.